The 32 T cell receptor beta chains reported below all come from one sample, sequenced in a study of Graves' ophthalmopathy and Graves' hyperthyroidism. Using RNA transcripts, the TCR beta CDR3 regions were amplified. First-round RT-PCR with HTBI primers preceded a second-round multiplex PCR. TCRdb reanalysed the multiplex PCR reads using MiXCR and keeps one entry per CDR3 protein. The repertoire holds more than 300,000 distinct CDR3 sequences, about a sixth seen once, with around 2.4% in the top ten. The sample taken for sequencing was peripheral blood. Every receptor here comes from an adult woman with stable Graves' hyperthyroidism.

The table lists this clonotype with many counts. This chain joins TRBV29-1 and TRBJ2-7; D is perhaps TRBD1 (6 bases). The germline gives CDR1 SQVTM, CDR2 ANQGSEA. The germline V and J ends were trimmed by 4 bases and 3 bases, with 16 bases remaining between them. CDR3 length: 14 amino acids. The CDR3 is CSVGTGFRLYEQYF. The CDR3 bases are TGCAGCGTTGGAACAGGGTTCCGACTCTACGAGCAGTACTTC.

Ten or more counts support this clonotype. The V and J genes are TRBV20-1 and TRBJ1-2; no definite D call. The V end was cut by 2 bases, the J end by 4 bases, with 11 bases between. Germline CDR1 DFQATT, CDR2 SNEGSKA (reference sequence). The CDR3 loop spans 13 amino acids. CDR3 in amino acids: CSARMDPSYGYTF. The CDR3 DNA sequence: TGCAGTGCTAGAATGGACCCGAGCTATGGCTACACCTTC.

This clonotype was recorded at least ten times. This rearrangement joins TRBV30 to TRBJ2-2; possibly TRBD1 for D (5 bases). This CDR3 has 12 amino acids. Germline loops: CDR1 GTSNPN, CDR2 SVGIG (reference sequence). V was pared by 6 bases and J by 3 bases, with 8 bases between. This CDR3 is CACPRDTGELFF. The DNA of the CDR3 is TGTGCCTGCCCCAGGGACACCGGGGAGCTGTTTTTT.

This clonotype was observed at least ten times. This chain's CDR3 is CASSPGSLGNQPQHF. Here the CDR3 DNA reads TGTGCCAGCAGTCCGGGTTCCCTAGGCAATCAGCCCCAGCATTTT. This chain links TRBV12-3 or TRBV12-4 with TRBJ1-5; D is ambiguous. The CDR3 consists of 15 residues. The V end lost 5 bases, the J end lost 2 bases, and 13 bases lay between the germline ends.

This clonotype has a count of ten or more. CDR3 protein: CASSDLDRGRNIQYF. In DNA form, the CDR3 reads TGTGCCAGCAGTGATCTGGACAGGGGGCGGAACATTCAGTACTTC. The J gene is TRBJ2-4, the V gene TRBV2; 11 nucleotides agree with TRBD1. The CDR3 totals 15 residues. Germline CDR1 is SNHLY and CDR2 is FYNNEI. The V gene end was trimmed by 3 bases and the J gene end by 7 bases; junction bases not matched to a gene: 5.

In this sample, this clonotype turned up many times. The chain recombines TRBV19 with TRBJ2-6; TRBD1 agrees at 10 bases. V was clipped by 5 bases and J by 3 bases; unmatched bases: 10. CDR1 is LNHDA, CDR2 SQIVND, per germline (reference sequence). This CDR3 spans 18 amino acids. The CDR3: CASSPDRGQVDGANVLTF. DNA of the CDR3: TGTGCCAGTAGTCCTGACAGGGGGCAAGTTGATGGGGCCAACGTCCTGACTTTC.

This clonotype appeared a few times. CDR3 nucleotides: TGTGCCAGCAAACCCACCGTGAGGGCTTGGGAGACCCAGTACTTC. Protein product: CASKPTVRAWETQYF. The rearrangement links TRBV7-6 to TRBJ2-5; possibly TRBD2 for D (5 bases). Trimming took off 7 bases at V and 5 bases at J, with 20 bases between the two ends. CDR1 and CDR2 from the germline V gene are SGHVS and FNYEAQ. The CDR3 contains 15 residues.

This clonotype was counted ten times or more. The chain has TRBV11-2 and TRBJ1-5; D remains unclear. Germline V gives CDR1 SGHAT, CDR2 FQNNGV. The CDR3 is 13 residues long. The ends were cut back, 5 bases at V and 6 bases at J, with 11 bases in the middle. The CDR3 sequence: CASSNGVIQPQHF. The CDR3 DNA sequence: TGTGCCAGCAGCAATGGGGTGATTCAGCCCCAGCATTTT. Full variable domain (missing parts from reference TRBV11-2 and TRBJ1-5): EAGVAQSPRYKIIEKRQSVAFWCNPISGHATLYWYQQILGQGPKLLIQFQNNGVVDDSQLPKDRFSAERLKGVDSTLKIQPAKLEDSAVYLCASSNGVIQPQHFGDGTRLSIL.

In its sample, this clonotype was seen many times. The chain couples TRBV11-2 to TRBJ2-5; D is ambiguous. Germline V lookup: CDR1 SGHAT, CDR2 FQNNGV. V gave up 5 bases and J gave up 4 bases, with 14 bases separating them. This CDR3 region has 14 residues. CDR3 amino acids: CASSPSGGGETQYF. The CDR3 bases are TGTGCCAGCAGCCCTTCGGGTGGTGGAGAGACCCAGTACTTC.

CDR3 sequence (DNA): TGTGCCAGCAGTGAGGTAGCTATTGAAAACATTCAGTACTTC. Amino acid sequence: CASSEVAIENIQYF. The gene calls are TRBV6-1 and TRBJ2-4; D call uncertain. CDR1 is MNHNS and CDR2 is SASEGT in the germline V gene. V dropped 3 bases and J dropped 5 bases, with 11 bases sitting between them. The CDR3 sequence is 14 residues long.

This clonotype occurred many times. The chain is built from TRBV18 and TRBJ1-5; D is unclear. The ends were cut back, 4 bases at V and 0 bases at J, with 13 bases in the middle. Germline V gene data show CDR1 as KGHSH and CDR2 as LQKENI. The CDR3 loop spans 16 amino acids. The DNA of the CDR3 is TGTGCCAGCTCACTGGTAGGAATCAATAGCAATCAGCCCCAGCATTTT. It is translated as CASSLVGINSNQPQHF.

In its sample, this clonotype was seen many times. The junction and the germline gene differ at one end; a read error may be behind it. The V call is TRBV7-8, the J call TRBJ2-7; 7 bases fit TRBD2. Germline V gives CDR1 SGHVS, CDR2 FQNEAQ. The CDR3 runs to 15 residues. CDR3 amino acids: CACSFSTSSSLEQYF. The CDR3 DNA follows: TGTGCCTGCAGCTTTTCGACTAGCTCCTCTCTCGAGCAGTACTTC.

This clonotype was counted between two and nine times. The V and J genes are TRBV4-1 and TRBJ1-6; the match to TRBD1 covers 8 bases. CDR1 and CDR2 from the germline V gene are MGHRA and YSYEKL. CDR3 length equals 17 residues. The ends lost 3 bases at V and 5 bases at J; junction bases unmatched: 9. The CDR3: CASSHKAGQGNNSPLHF. The CDR3 bases are TGCGCCAGCAGCCACAAGGCAGGACAGGGAAATAATTCACCCCTCCACTTT.

This clonotype was seen ten or more times. This chain uses TRBV7-2 with TRBJ2-5; D is uncertain. CDR3 length: 15 residues. Germline CDR1 reads SGHTA; CDR2 reads FQGNSA. The germline V and J ends were trimmed by 1 base and 2 bases, with 11 bases remaining between them. In DNA, the CDR3 is TGTGCCAGCAGCTTAGTTTATTCGAGACAAGAGACCCAGTACTTC. It encodes CASSLVYSRQETQYF.

This clonotype showed up many times. In DNA form, the CDR3 reads TGTGCCAGCGCCGTGGGACAGCATAATTCACCCCTCCACTTT. Translated, it gives CASAVGQHNSPLHF. The chain couples TRBV6-1 to TRBJ1-6; 7 bases fit TRBD1. CDR1 and CDR2 from the germline V gene are MNHNS and SASEGT. CDR3 length: 14 amino acids. The junction had 6 bases not matched to a gene; V was cut back by 8 bases and J by 5 bases.

This clonotype has a count of ten or more. V and J are TRBV19 and TRBJ1-1; TRBD1 is a possible D gene (5 bases). V was pared by 3 bases and J by 4 bases, with 12 bases between. Germline values: CDR1 LNHDA, CDR2 SQIVND (reference sequence). This CDR3 has 14 residues. CDR3: CASSMAGGVTEAFF. DNA for the CDR3: TGTGCCAGTAGTATGGCGGGAGGGGTCACTGAAGCTTTCTTT.

This clonotype was counted ten times or more. The V and J genes are TRBV10-3 and TRBJ2-5, with D maybe TRBD1 (6 bases). Trimming pared 3 bases from V and 0 bases from J, leaving 8 bases between. The CDR3 spans 14 residues. Per the germline V gene, CDR1 is ENHRY and CDR2 is SYGVKD. The CDR3 DNA sequence: TGTGCCATCAGTGAACGGACAGACCAAGAGACCCAGTACTTC. Its translation: CAISERTDQETQYF.

This clonotype was counted a few times. The germline gene is not matched at one end of the junction; a read error may be the cause. The rearrangement joins TRBV20-1 to TRBJ2-7; D is tentatively TRBD1 or TRBD2 (5 bases each). There are 14 residues in the CDR3. CDR1 and CDR2 from the germline V gene are DFQATT and SNEGSKA (reference sequence). The CDR3 protein is CSADGAGKVYEQHF. CDR3 nucleotide sequence: TGCAGTGCTGACGGGGCAGGGAAGGTGTACGAGCAGCACTTC.

Many counts were recorded for this clonotype. The CDR3 sequence: CASGERWSTDTQYF. CDR3 bases: TGTGCCAGCGGGGAAAGGTGGAGCACAGATACGCAGTATTTT. The rearrangement links TRBV2 to TRBJ2-3, with D hard to call. V was trimmed by 8 bases and J by 0 bases, leaving 12 bases between them. CDR1 is SNHLY and CDR2 is FYNNEI in the germline V gene. The CDR3 extends over 14 amino acids.

The chain links TRBV20-1 to TRBJ2-7, with 9 bases fitting TRBD1. This CDR3 region has 16 residues. The ends lost 1 base at V and 3 bases at J; junction bases unmatched: 10. CDR1 is DFQATT and CDR2 is SNEGSKA in the germline V gene (reference sequence). CDR3 loop: CSARAPDRGVGYEQYF. CDR3 nucleotides: TGCAGTGCTAGAGCGCCCGACAGGGGGGTAGGCTACGAGCAGTACTTC.

This clonotype occurred many times. V and J are TRBV6-5 and TRBJ2-7; no clear D. Trimming removed 0 bases from V and 1 base from J, with 4 bases in between. This CDR3 is built from 13 residues. Germline values: CDR1 MNHEY, CDR2 SVGAGI. The CDR3 DNA reads TGTGCCAGCAGTTACTCAAAATCCTACGAGCAGTACTTC. The encoded protein is CASSYSKSYEQYF.

This clonotype was picked up a small number of times. The chain carries TRBV20-1 and TRBJ2-5; 7 positions match TRBD2. CDR3 length: 13 residues. V shed 5 bases, J shed 5 bases, and the junction held 8 bases outside the gene matches. Germline loops: CDR1 DFQATT, CDR2 SNEGSKA (reference sequence). The DNA for the CDR3 is TGCAGTGCTCCCGGGGGAGGGGTCGAGACCCAGTACTTC. This encodes CSAPGGGVETQYF.

This clonotype was picked up many times. The V gene is TRBV9, the J gene TRBJ2-7; TRBD2 agrees at 11 bases. In germline, CDR1 is SGDLS, CDR2 YYNGEE. The junction had 6 bases not matched to a gene; V was cut back by 0 bases and J by 4 bases. This CDR3 is 16 amino acids long. CDR3: CASSVAASGRKYEQYF. DNA for the CDR3: TGTGCCAGCAGCGTAGCGGCTAGCGGGAGGAAATACGAGCAGTACTTC.

This clonotype was observed many times. The chain couples TRBV7-9 to TRBJ1-5; no definite D call. CDR1 is SEHNR, CDR2 FQNEAQ, per germline (reference sequence). CDR3 length: 14 residues. V was trimmed by 4 bases and J by 4 bases, leaving 11 bases between them. This CDR3 is CASSSDDWNQPQHF. The CDR3 nucleotides read TGTGCCAGCAGCTCGGACGATTGGAATCAGCCCCAGCATTTT.

This clonotype was counted ten times or more. V and J are TRBV7-3 and TRBJ1-2, with D unresolved. V was cut by 5 bases and J by 7 bases, with 14 bases left in between. This CDR3 region has 13 residues. Germline assignment: CDR1 SGHTA and CDR2 FQGTGA. This CDR3 is CASSQDALGGYTF. The CDR3 DNA follows: TGTGCCAGCAGCCAGGACGCATTAGGTGGCTACACCTTC.

This clonotype has at least ten counts. The chain links TRBV19 to TRBJ2-5; D not certain. Trimming stripped 1 base from V and 2 bases from J, with 11 bases between. This CDR3 contains 15 residues. Germline assignment: CDR1 LNHDA and CDR2 SQIVND (reference sequence). The DNA for the CDR3 is TGTGCCAGTAGTATAGGCGGAACCATTCAAGAGACCCAGTACTTC. This codes for CASSIGGTIQETQYF.

This clonotype was recorded once. The CDR3 loop is CASSLEYKRVTEAFF. In nucleotides, the CDR3 is TGTGCCAGCAGTTTAGAGTACAAAAGGGTCACTGAAGCTTTCTTT. V and J are TRBV27 and TRBJ1-1; D call uncertain. The CDR3 extends over 15 amino acids. The germline V gene has CDR1 MNHEY and CDR2 SMNVEV (reference sequence). The V end lost 2 bases, the J end lost 4 bases, and 14 bases lay between the germline ends.

At least ten counts were recorded for this clonotype. The V and J genes are TRBV20-1 and TRBJ2-3, with TRBD2 matching over 8 bases. With V trimmed by 5 bases and J by 5 bases, 21 bases remained unmatched. Germline V gene sequence: CDR1 DFQATT, CDR2 SNEGSKA (reference sequence). This CDR3 has 18 residues. CDR3 in amino acids: CSAELAGAPGLGVDTQYF. The CDR3 DNA is TGCAGTGCTGAGCTGGCAGGCGCTCCGGGACTAGGAGTAGATACGCAGTATTTT.

This clonotype appeared many times. The CDR3 protein is CASSPYRDPNTEAFF. The CDR3, as DNA: TGTGCCAGCAGCCCCTACAGGGACCCGAACACTGAAGCTTTCTTT. The chain carries TRBV4-2 and TRBJ1-1, with D perhaps TRBD1 (6 bases). The CDR3 contains 15 residues. Germline V gives CDR1 LGHNA, CDR2 YNFKEQ. Trimming removed 4 bases at V and 1 base at J, with 13 bases between.

This clonotype was counted many times. The V and J genes are TRBV5-1 and TRBJ2-7, with D perhaps given as TRBD1 or TRBD2 (5 bases each). This CDR3 has 13 amino acids. The germline V gene has CDR1 SGHRS and CDR2 YFSETQ. The germline V and J ends were trimmed by 0 bases and 3 bases, with 7 bases remaining between them. CDR3 sequence reads: CASSLGDRYEQYF. As DNA, the CDR3 is TGCGCCAGCAGCTTGGGGGACCGCTACGAGCAGTACTTC.

This clonotype has a handful of counts. J is TRBJ2-3 and V is TRBV6-2 or TRBV6-3; TRBD2 is a possible D gene (6 bases). The V gene lost 6 bases and the J gene lost 4 bases, with 11 bases spanning the gap. Germline V CDR1 and CDR2: MNHEY, SVGEGT. The CDR3 is 13 amino acids. The CDR3 reads CASSAGNSDTQYF. The DNA of the CDR3 is TGTGCCAGCAGCGCGGGGAACTCAGATACGCAGTATTTT.

This clonotype was found many times. The genes are TRBV5-4 and TRBJ1-1, with D unclear. Trimming removed 3 bases at V and 7 bases at J, with 10 bases between. Germline V gene sequence: CDR1 SGHNT, CDR2 YYREEE (reference sequence). The CDR3 has 12 residues. DNA for the CDR3: TGTGCCAGCAGCTCACAACAGTTTGAAGCTTTCTTT. It encodes CASSSQQFEAFF.